The clone carrying this TCR beta chain was picked up many times. Its target is not known. Described time point: newly diagnosed GD, antithyroid drugs for less than 3 months. PBMC-derived RNA was used for the TCR library. CDR3 length: 14 residues. Trimming took 6 bases from V and 4 from J, leaving 15 bases between them. The V gene's germline CDR1 is SGHVS and CDR2 FQNEAQ. This sample is part of a study of regulatory T cells in long-lasting Graves disease. Overall study results and limits: Patients with persistent disease showed a bias toward TRBV28, TRBJ1-2 and TRBJ2-5.

Sequencing libraries for TCR beta were prepared with iRepertoire HTBI primers and Arm-PCR of CDR3 regions. TCRdb called the multiplex PCR reads again in MiXCR, with one record for every CDR3 protein. This repertoire shows about 540,000 distinct CDR3 sequences, roughly 13% found once; its top ten account for 8.5% to 10%. This sample also belongs to another study, concerning T cells in Graves' hyperthyroidism and ophthalmopathy.

Specimen: peripheral blood mononuclear cells (PBMCs), collected at new diagnosis, from a patient treated with antithyroid drugs. The sequence was obtained from a man aged 30 to 39 with Graves disease. This chain links TRBV7-8 with TRBJ1-2; tentative D call: TRBD1 (6 bases). In nucleotides, the CDR3 is TGTGCCAGCAGACCCGCTATGGACAGCTATGGCTACACCTTC. This gives the protein CASRPAMDSYGYTF.